Reported below is one TCR beta chain. This entry comes from a study of blood T cell repertoires in COVID-19. Germline V gene data show CDR1 as SGHRS and CDR2 as YFSETQ. The CDR3 is made up of 15 amino acids. V was cut by 3 bases and J by 3 bases, with 13 bases left in between. Some clones are missing from TCRdb's copy, which holds only in-frame ones; the method was immunoSEQ multiplex PCR. The table records about 210,000 clones, roughly 84% of them present only once. Seattle's cohort entered during active infection and was followed longitudinally. The sample consisted of peripheral blood. The receptor was derived from a woman of 80 years or more with COVID-19, enrolled during active disease. The V call is TRBV5-1, the J call TRBJ1-5; tentatively, D is TRBD1 (5 bases). The CDR3 DNA is TGCGCCAGCAGCTGGAGGGGATCCCCCAATCAGCCCCAGCATTTT. This codes for CASSWRGSPNQPQHF.